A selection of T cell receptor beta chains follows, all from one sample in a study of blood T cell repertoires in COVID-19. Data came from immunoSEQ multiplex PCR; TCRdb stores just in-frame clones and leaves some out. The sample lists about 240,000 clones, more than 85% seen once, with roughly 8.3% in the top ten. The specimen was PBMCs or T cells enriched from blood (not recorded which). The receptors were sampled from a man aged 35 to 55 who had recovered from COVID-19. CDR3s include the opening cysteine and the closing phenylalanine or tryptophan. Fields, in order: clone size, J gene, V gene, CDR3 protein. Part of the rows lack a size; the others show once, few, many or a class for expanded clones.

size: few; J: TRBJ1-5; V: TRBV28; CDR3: CATQPREGRNQPQHF
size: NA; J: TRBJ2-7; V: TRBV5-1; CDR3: CASSLTGDSLSYEQYF
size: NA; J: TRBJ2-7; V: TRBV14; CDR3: CASSHRRTGNYEQYF
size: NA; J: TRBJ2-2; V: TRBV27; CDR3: CASRLGAGVISAGELFF
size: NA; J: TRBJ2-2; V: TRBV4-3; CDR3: CASSHTTGPGGELFF
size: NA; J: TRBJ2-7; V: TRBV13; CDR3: CASRRGGLGNEQYF
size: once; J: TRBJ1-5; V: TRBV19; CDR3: CASSIVVGGAGQPQHF
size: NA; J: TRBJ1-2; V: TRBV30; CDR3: CAWRNTGFFGGYTF
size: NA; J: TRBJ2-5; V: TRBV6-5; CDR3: CASSWTGLRETQYF
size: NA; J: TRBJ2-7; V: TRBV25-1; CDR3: CASSEIGDSPYEQYF
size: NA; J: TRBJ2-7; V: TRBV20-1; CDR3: CSASAVGANPYEQYF
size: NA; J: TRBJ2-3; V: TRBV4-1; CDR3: CASSPGDTQYF
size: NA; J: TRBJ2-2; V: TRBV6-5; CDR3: CASSRQGVITGELFF
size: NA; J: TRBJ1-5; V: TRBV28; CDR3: CASSSRGTGHQPQHF
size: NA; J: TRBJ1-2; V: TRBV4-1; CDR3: CASSQESGRNYGYTF
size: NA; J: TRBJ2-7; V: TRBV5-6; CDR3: CASSTSDSAGEQYF
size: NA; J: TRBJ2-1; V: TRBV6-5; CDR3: CASSYSRSSGEGQFF
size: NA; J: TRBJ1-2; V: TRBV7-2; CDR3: CASSPAGGGGYTF